This TCR beta chain was captured by sequencing in a study of PD-1 blockade in classical Hodgkin lymphoma. Every single patient, without exception, relapsed after autologous stem cell transplantation, and brentuximab vedotin exposure varied. Best outcomes ranged across complete response, partial response and progressive disease. General study results and limits: Compared with baseline, CD4+ but not CD8+ TCR diversity had risen significantly by C4D1. Factors driving the repertoire differences, possibly disease activity or prior therapy, remain undefined. Complete responders entered with baseline diversity on par with newly diagnosed patients, the results showed.

The V end was cut by 1 base, the J end by 2 bases, with 12 bases between. The CDR3 has 15 residues. Per the germline V gene, CDR1 is SGDLS and CDR2 is YYNGEE. The data were produced by immunoSEQ multiplex PCR, yet TCRdb's version contains in-frame clones alone and is incomplete. The sample shows 30,000 to 40,000 clones, over 60% of them seen only once. A word on this clone: Antigen unknown.

Material: peripheral blood mononuclear cells (PBMCs), obtained before the second cycle of nivolumab. The V call is TRBV9, the J call TRBJ2-5, with a tentative D call TRBD2 (7 bases). The clonotype originates from a human donor with classical Hodgkin lymphoma. CDR3 DNA: TGTGCCAGCAGCGTACGGGGGGCCCCACAAGAGACCCAGTACTTC. Translating it yields CASSVRGAPQETQYF.